This TCR beta chain was sequenced during a study of T cells in localized non-small cell lung cancer. The study, taken as a whole, reports: An association was observed between higher blood T cell density and longer overall survival. Peak T cell clonality was found in uninvolved adjacent lung, exceeding tumor. Sequencing, confined to only one tumor region, leaves heterogeneity possible.

Germline loops: CDR1 LNHDA, CDR2 SQIVND (reference sequence). This CDR3 comprises 16 residues. V shed 5 bases and J 4 bases; nucleotides not matched to a gene: 8. Sequencing used immunoSEQ multiplex PCR; TCRdb keeps in-frame clones, though not all of them. The sample yields around 1,500 clones, approximately 17% seen once. This clone occurred a few times. Its target is not known. Sequenced material: lung tumor tissue, taken before any cancer treatment. This clonotype originated in a female donor at least 60 years old with stage I squamous cell lung carcinoma. This chain joins TRBV19 and TRBJ1-1, with 12 bases lining up with TRBD1. DNA for the CDR3: TGTGCCAGTAGTCATGGGACAGGGGGCGTGGGCACTGAAGCTTTCTTT. Encoded protein: CASSHGTGGVGTEAFF. The full variable domain, in which reference TRBV19 and TRBJ1-1 provide the parts outside the CDR3, is DGGITQSPKYLFRKEGQNVTLSCEQNLNHDAMYWYRQDPGQGLRLIYYSQIVNDFQKGDIAEGYSVSREKKESFPLTVTSAQKNPTAFYLCASSHGTGGVGTEAFFGQGTRLTVV.